This entry concerns a single TCR beta chain. Its specificity is not known. The table came from immunoSEQ multiplex PCR; TCRdb's copy has only in-frame clones and leaves some out. This table holds more than 80,000 clones, over 75% found once. This sample stems from a study of OX40 agonist ivuxolimab in advanced cancers. Across the study: A mean age of approximately 58 years, range about 23 to 80, was recorded, and around 85% were male. Treatment received earlier with anti-PD-1, anti-PD-L1 or anti-CTLA-4 agents was allowed, and 40% had some.

Notes on the study in general: There was clonal expansion of CD4+ and CD8+ blood T cells by week 6 at 0.1 to 3.0 mg/kg.

The CDR3 is 15 amino acids. CDR1 is MNHNY and CDR2 is SVGAGI in the germline V gene (reference sequence). The source is an adult with an advanced solid tumor such as melanoma, head and neck, liver or kidney cancer. Specimen: CD4+ or CD8+ T cells sorted from blood, collected in a trial of the OX40 agonist ivuxolimab. The chain carries TRBV6-6 and TRBJ2-5, with D possibly being TRBD1 or TRBD2 (5 bases each). The J call may be wrong; the DNA end is better matched by TRBJ2-7. The CDR3 region is CASSSPGTHGYEQYF. The CDR3 nucleotides are TGTGCCAGCAGTTCCCCCGGGACCCATGGCTACGAGCAGTACTTC.